This entry features one T cell receptor beta chain sequence. Time point meaning: baseline pretreatment blood. The treatment denotes: 15 Gy SBRT to primary tumor, nephrectomy 4 weeks later. Produced via immunoSEQ multiplex PCR; TCRdb's table is partial and in-frame only. This table has 140,000 or so clones, roughly 90% appearing once. The sample originates from a study of radiation and T cells in renal cell carcinoma. V was trimmed by 6 bases and J by 1 base, leaving 15 bases between them. The CDR3 runs to 15 residues. The V gene's germline CDR1 is MNHNY and CDR2 SVGAGI (reference sequence). The chain couples TRBV6-6 to TRBJ1-2, with unresolved D. Specimen: blood, collected from a patient whose treatment included radiotherapy and nephrectomy. This clonotype was sampled from a woman in her 50s with renal cell carcinoma. The CDR3 DNA reads as TGTGCCAGCAGGTTCCTATTTGCGGATAACTATGGCTACACCTTC. Protein product: CASRFLFADNYGYTF.